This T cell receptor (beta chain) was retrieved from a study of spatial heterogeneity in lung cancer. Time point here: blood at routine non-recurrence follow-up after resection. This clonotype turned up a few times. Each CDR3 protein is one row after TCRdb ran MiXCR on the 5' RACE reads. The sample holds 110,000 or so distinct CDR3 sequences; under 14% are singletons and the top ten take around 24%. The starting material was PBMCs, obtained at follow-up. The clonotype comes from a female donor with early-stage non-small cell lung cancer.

CDR3 bases: TGTGCCAGCAGTTCGACCTTTGCAGGGACCCAGTACTTC. Translated: CASSSTFAGTQYF. The V gene is TRBV28, the J gene TRBJ2-5; D gene unclear. Trimming took off 4 bases at V and 7 bases at J, with 13 bases between the two ends. Germline loops: CDR1 MDHEN, CDR2 SYDVKM. The length of the CDR3 is 13 residues.